This is a list of T cell receptor beta chains from one sample in a study of T cells in Graves' hyperthyroidism and ophthalmopathy. TCRdb re-called the multiplex PCR reads through MiXCR, storing one row per CDR3 protein. The data show 450,000 to 650,000 distinct CDR3 sequences, roughly a sixth seen once. The specimen was blood. The origin of the receptors is a woman between 18 and 30 years old with Graves' ophthalmopathy. The CDR3 runs from the conserved cysteine through the conserved F or W. A D gene is named only where the DNA matches it firmly. For some rows the clone size is stated as once, few or many, or as a class when expanded; others skip it.

D,J,size,V,length,CDR3,DNA
TRBD2,TRBJ2-7,few,TRBV29-1,14,CSVPGLAGGDEQYF,TGCAGCGTTCCAGGTCTAGCGGGGGGTGACGAGCAGTACTTC
TRBD1,TRBJ2-7,many,TRBV28,17,CASSSIGGTGFSYEQYF,TGTGCCAGCAGTTCCATCGGCGGGACAGGGTTTTCCTACGAGCAGTACTTC
-,TRBJ1-4,many,TRBV20-1,11,CSARVEEKLFF,TGCAGTGCTAGAGTCGAAGAAAAACTGTTTTTT
-,TRBJ1-1,few,TRBV11-2,14,CASSLGSRGTEAFF,TGTGCCAGCAGCTTAGGGTCCAGGGGCACTGAAGCTTTCTTT
TRBD2,TRBJ2-1,-,TRBV6-2/TRBV6-3,20,CASSLFAGRAYERSYNEQFF,TGTGCCAGCAGCCTCTTCGCCGGGAGGGCCTATGAGAGGTCCTACAATGAGCAGTTCTTC
TRBD1,TRBJ1-2,many,TRBV30,13,CAWTSDRAYGYTF,TGTGCCTGGACCTCAGACAGGGCCTATGGCTACACCTTC
-,TRBJ1-4,-,TRBV20-1,13,CSASEGREEKLFF,TGCAGTGCTAGTGAGGGTCGGGAAGAAAAACTGTTTTTT
TRBD2,TRBJ2-5,many,TRBV10-3,15,CAISESSGGEETQYF,TGTGCCATCAGTGAGTCGAGCGGGGGTGAAGAGACCCAGTACTTC
TRBD2,TRBJ2-1,many,TRBV12-3/TRBV12-4,15,CASSLLASGSYEQFF,TGTGCCAGCAGTTTATTGGCTAGCGGGAGTTATGAGCAGTTCTTC
-,TRBJ1-1,many,TRBV6-1,16,CASSSLGGGVGTEAFF,TGTGCCAGCAGTTCCTTGGGTGGGGGCGTCGGCACTGAAGCTTTCTTT
-,TRBJ2-3,-,TRBV7-3,15,CASSSTGTPGDTQYF,TGTGCCAGCAGCTCTACCGGGACGCCTGGGGATACGCAGTATTTT
TRBD1,TRBJ1-1,many,TRBV6-1,15,CASSAEAGTVTEAFF,TGTGCCAGCAGTGCGGAGGCCGGGACAGTCACTGAAGCTTTCTTT
-,TRBJ2-1,-,TRBV20-1,12,CSARGLGNEQFF,TGCAGTGCTAGAGGGCTAGGGAATGAGCAGTTCTTC
TRBD1,TRBJ1-1,many,TRBV20-1,13,CSAHDRGDTEAFF,TGCAGTGCTCACGACAGGGGGGACACTGAAGCTTTCTTT
-,TRBJ2-2,-,TRBV5-1,15,CASSRGSLNTGELFF,TGCGCCAGCAGCCGAGGTTCGTTGAACACCGGGGAGCTGTTTTTT
TRBD1,TRBJ2-7,-,TRBV4-1,15,CASSSRDRKYYEQYF,TGCGCCAGCAGCTCCCGGGACAGGAAATACTACGAGCAGTACTTC
-,TRBJ1-1,-,TRBV4-3,12,CASSLIQGEAFF,TGCGCCAGCAGCCTAATCCAGGGCGAAGCTTTCTTT